This TCR beta chain originates from a study of OX40 agonist ivuxolimab in advanced cancers. Study-wide background: Each dose-escalation patient presented with hepatocellular carcinoma, melanoma, renal cell or head and neck cancer.

Drawing of blood for sampling happened at baseline, at cycle 4 day 1, and at cycle 7 day 1. The repertoire was sequenced with immunoSEQ multiplex PCR; TCRdb's copy has only in-frame clones and lacks some. In the table there are tens of thousands of clones, 92% of which are singletons. With respect to this clone: No antigen is known for it.

Points from the study as a whole: In the expanded peripheral T cells, antigen specificity was never determined. Expanded clones tended on average to be more numerous among CD8+ T cells than CD4+.

There are 14 residues in the CDR3. Germline V lookup: CDR1 KGHSH, CDR2 LQKENI. V lost 4 bases to trimming and J lost 6 bases; unmatched junction nucleotides: 9. The chain carries TRBV18 and TRBJ2-7; 7 bases match TRBD2. This receptor was obtained from an adult with an advanced solid tumor such as melanoma, head and neck, liver or kidney cancer. The sample consisted of CD4+ or CD8+ T cells sorted from blood, taken in a trial of the OX40 agonist ivuxolimab. CDR3 loop: CASSLLAEEGEQYF. CDR3 DNA sequence: TGTGCCAGCTCACTCCTAGCGGAGGAAGGCGAGCAGTACTTC.